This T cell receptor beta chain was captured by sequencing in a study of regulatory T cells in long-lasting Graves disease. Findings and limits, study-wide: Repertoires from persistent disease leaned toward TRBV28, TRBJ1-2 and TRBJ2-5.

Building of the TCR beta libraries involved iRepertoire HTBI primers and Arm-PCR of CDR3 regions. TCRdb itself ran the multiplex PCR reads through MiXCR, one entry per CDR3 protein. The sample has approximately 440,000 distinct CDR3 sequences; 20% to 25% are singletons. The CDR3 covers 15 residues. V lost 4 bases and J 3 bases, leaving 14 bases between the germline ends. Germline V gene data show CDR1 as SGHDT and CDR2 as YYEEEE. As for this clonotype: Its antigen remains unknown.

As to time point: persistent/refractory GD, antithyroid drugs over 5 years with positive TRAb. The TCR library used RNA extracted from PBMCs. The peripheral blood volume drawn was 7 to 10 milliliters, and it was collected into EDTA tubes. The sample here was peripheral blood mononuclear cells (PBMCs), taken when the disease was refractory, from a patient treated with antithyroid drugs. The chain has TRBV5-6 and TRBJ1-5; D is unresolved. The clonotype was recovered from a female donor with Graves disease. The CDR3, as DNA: TGTGCCAGCAGCCAATTCGGACGGTTCAATCAGCCCCAGCATTTT. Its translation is CASSQFGRFNQPQHF.